Here is one TCR beta chain with its context. Its antigen remains unknown. Rearranged V-D-J TRB sequences were amplified with a mixed TRB-A/B primer pool. Each CDR3 protein is one row after TCRdb ran MiXCR on the multiplex PCR reads. This table has about 6,300 distinct CDR3 sequences, around 36% appearing once. The CDR3 is 13 residues long. CDR1 and CDR2 (germline): SQVTM, ANQGSEA. The V and J ends lost 3 bases and 0 bases respectively, with 9 bases between them. The sample is drawn from a study of T cell repertoires in aging, cancer and after chemotherapy. Turning to the study itself: Over several months to years, re-sampled healthy donor repertoires clearly shared clones. General study results and limits: Loss of evenness, beyond lost richness, contributed to age-related TCR diversity decline in cancer patients.

The template was genomic DNA from peripheral blood, not RNA. The TCR originated in a human donor in good health. The sample was blood. V and J are TRBV29-1 and TRBJ2-7; D gene unclear. CDR3 sequence: CSVEVGISYEQYF. DNA for the CDR3: TGCAGCGTTGAGGTGGGAATCTCCTACGAGCAGTACTTC.